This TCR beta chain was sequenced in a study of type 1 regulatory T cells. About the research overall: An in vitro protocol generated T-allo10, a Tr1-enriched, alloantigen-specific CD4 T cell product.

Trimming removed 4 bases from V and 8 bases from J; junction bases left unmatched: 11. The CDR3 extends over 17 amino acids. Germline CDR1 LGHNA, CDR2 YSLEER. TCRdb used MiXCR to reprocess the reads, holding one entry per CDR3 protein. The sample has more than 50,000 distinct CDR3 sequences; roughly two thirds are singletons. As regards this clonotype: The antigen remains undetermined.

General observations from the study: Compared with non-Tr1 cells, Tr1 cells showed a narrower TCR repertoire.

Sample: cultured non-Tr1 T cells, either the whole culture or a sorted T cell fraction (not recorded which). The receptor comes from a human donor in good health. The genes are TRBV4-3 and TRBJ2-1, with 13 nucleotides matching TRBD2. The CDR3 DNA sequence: TGCGCCAGCAGCCGGGCCCTACTAGCGGGAGGGGACTATGAGCAGTTCTTC. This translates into CASSRALLAGGDYEQFF.